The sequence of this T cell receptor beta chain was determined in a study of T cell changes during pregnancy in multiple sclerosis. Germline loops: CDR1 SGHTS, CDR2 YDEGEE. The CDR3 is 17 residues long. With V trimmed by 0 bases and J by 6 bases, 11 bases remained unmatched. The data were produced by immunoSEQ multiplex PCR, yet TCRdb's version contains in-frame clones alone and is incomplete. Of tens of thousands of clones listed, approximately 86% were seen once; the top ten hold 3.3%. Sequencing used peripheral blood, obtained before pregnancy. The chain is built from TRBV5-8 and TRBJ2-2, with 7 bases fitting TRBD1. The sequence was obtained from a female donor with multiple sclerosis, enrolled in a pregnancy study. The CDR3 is CASSLVSRQGVAGELFF. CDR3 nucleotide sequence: TGTGCCAGCAGCTTGGTTTCGAGGCAGGGGGTCGCCGGGGAGCTGTTTTTT.